This passage covers 22 T cell receptor beta chains from one sample sequenced in a study of identical twins listed by TCRdb under 2016. Libraries were built with 5' RACE. The sequencing machine was an Illumina HiSeq 2000. Through fastp at Q25 and MiXCR, TCRdb rebuilt clones from the public reads, retaining in-frame beta chains. CDR3 protein duplicates are merged, each entry listing the most common genes and DNA. In all, the sample holds 1.5 million to 2 million distinct CDR3 sequences, and 25% to 35% of those were seen once. Approximately 0.25% of the sample rests with the top ten. The sequencing input was cord blood. The source of these receptors is a newborn girl in good health.

This clonotype has more than one count but fewer than ten. The V gene is TRBV5-1, the J gene TRBJ2-1, with D perhaps being TRBD1 or TRBD2 (6 bases each). CDR3 size: 13 residues. V lost 5 bases, J lost 3 bases, and 9 bases lay in between. The germline CDR1 and CDR2 sequences are SGHRS and YFSETQ. The CDR3 protein is CASRGGRYNEQFF. In DNA, the CDR3 is TGCGCCAGCAGAGGGGGGCGCTACAATGAGCAGTTCTTC.

The chain joins TRBV6-1 to TRBJ1-1; the D gene is possibly TRBD1 (5 bases). CDR3 size: 14 residues. Trimming took 6 bases from V and 0 from J, leaving 11 bases between them. CDR1 MNHNS and CDR2 SASEGT come from the germline V gene. Here the CDR3 DNA reads TGTGCCAGCAGGACTAAAGGGGTGAACACTGAAGCTTTCTTT. It is translated as CASRTKGVNTEAFF.

The chain carries TRBV29-1 and TRBJ2-2, with 8 bases aligning to TRBD1. V lost 7 bases to trimming and J lost 2 bases; unmatched junction nucleotides: 9. The CDR3 consists of 15 residues. Germline lookup yields CDR1 SQVTM and CDR2 ANQGSEA. The CDR3 nucleotides read TGCAGCGCTGGACAGGGACTCGGAAACACCGGGGAGCTGTTTTTT. Protein: CSAGQGLGNTGELFF.

This clonotype appeared a few times. The chain links TRBV5-1 to TRBJ2-3; D is unclear. Germline V gene lookup returns CDR1 SGHRS and CDR2 YFSETQ. Trimming stripped 0 bases from V and 2 bases from J, with 10 bases between. CDR3 length equals 15 residues. The CDR3, as DNA: TGCGCCAGCAGCTTGGGCGGACCCAACACAGATACGCAGTATTTT. It encodes CASSLGGPNTDTQYF.

V usage is TRBV4-2 and J usage is TRBJ2-5; 7 bases are a match to TRBD2. The V gene's germline CDR1 is LGHNA and CDR2 YNFKEQ. This CDR3 is built from 17 residues. The V segment lost 2 bases and the J segment 2 bases; nucleotides outside the gene matches: 11. The CDR3 coding sequence is TGTGCCAGCAGCCAACTCCCCGGGACTAACCTACAAGAGACCCAGTACTTC. Protein product: CASSQLPGTNLQETQYF.

This rearrangement joins TRBV20-1 to TRBJ1-2; D may be TRBD1 (5 bases). The V end lost 6 bases, the J end lost 2 bases, and 13 bases lay between the germline ends. The CDR3 runs to 13 residues. Germline V gives CDR1 DFQATT, CDR2 SNEGSKA (reference sequence). The CDR3 loop is CSAPGVGNYGYTF. The CDR3 nucleotides are TGCAGTGCCCCGGGGGTAGGGAACTATGGCTACACCTTC.

The rearrangement uses TRBV24-1 and TRBJ2-7, with 8 bases identical to TRBD1. The CDR3 has 13 amino acids. Germline V gene sequence: CDR1 KGHDR, CDR2 SFDVKD. Germline trimming cut 3 bases from V and 4 bases from J; bases unmatched to any gene: 1. CDR3 DNA: TGTGCCACCAGTGATGACAGGGGTTACGAGCAGTACTTC. This translates into CATSDDRGYEQYF.

This chain uses TRBV6-2 or TRBV6-3 with TRBJ1-2; D is possibly TRBD1 (5 bases). The germline V and J ends were trimmed by 2 bases and 0 bases, with 7 bases remaining between them. The germline CDR1 and CDR2 sequences are MNHEY and SVGEGT. This CDR3 is 14 amino acids long. The CDR3 bases are TGTGCCAGCAGTTACACAGGAGCTAACTATGGCTACACCTTC. Protein: CASSYTGANYGYTF.

Written as DNA, the CDR3 is TGCAGTGCTAGCTCCGGGACTAGCGGGAGGATGAGGTACAATGAGCAGTTCTTC. Translated, it gives CSASSGTSGRMRYNEQFF. The chain is built from TRBV20-1 and TRBJ2-1; 15 nucleotides match TRBD2. The J segment lost 4 bases and the V segment lost 3 bases, leaving 10 bases of the junction unmatched. Per the germline V gene, CDR1 is DFQATT and CDR2 is SNEGSKA (reference sequence). The CDR3 is made up of 18 amino acids.

The chain recombines TRBV10-2 with TRBJ1-4; no clear D gene. The germline gives CDR1 WSHSY, CDR2 SAAADI. The CDR3 covers 18 residues. Trimming took 0 bases from V and 6 from J, leaving 20 bases between them. This chain's CDR3 is CASSESVLLGSRDEKLFF. In DNA form, the CDR3 reads TGCGCCAGCAGTGAGTCGGTCCTACTTGGGAGTCGTGATGAAAAACTGTTTTTT.

This clonotype showed up just a few times. CDR3 coding DNA: TGTGCCACCTCAAGGGGAACCGGGGAGCTGTTTTTT. As protein: CATSRGTGELFF. J is TRBJ2-2 and V is TRBV27; the D gene is possibly TRBD1 (5 bases). The CDR3 loop spans 12 amino acids. Germline CDR1 MNHEY, CDR2 SMNVEV (reference sequence). The V and J ends lost 10 bases and 5 bases respectively, with 11 bases between them.

This clonotype was seen more than once but under ten times. This rearrangement joins TRBV7-8 to TRBJ1-5; the D is unclear. In germline, CDR1 is SGHVS, CDR2 FQNEAQ. V was trimmed by 0 bases and J by 0 bases, leaving 9 bases between them. The CDR3 extends over 16 amino acids. The CDR3, as DNA: TGTGCCAGCAGCTTAGCGACCGCTTATAGCAATCAGCCCCAGCATTTT. This sequence encodes CASSLATAYSNQPQHF.

The chain recombines TRBV12-3 or TRBV12-4 with TRBJ2-1; D uncertain. Trimming left V 3 bases short and J 9 bases short, with 6 bases between. CDR3 length: 11 residues. The CDR3 nucleotides read TGTGCCAGCAGTTTTAGTAGTGAGCAGTTCTTC. It yields the protein CASSFSSEQFF.

The chain combines TRBV20-1 with TRBJ1-1, with D perhaps TRBD1 (5 bases). V was clipped by 7 bases and J by 0 bases, with 12 bases between them. CDR1 DFQATT and CDR2 SNEGSKA come from the germline V gene (reference sequence). The CDR3 sequence is 13 residues long. CDR3 DNA sequence: TGCAGTGGGGGACGCAACCTGAACACTGAAGCTTTCTTT. Its translation is CSGGRNLNTEAFF.

J is TRBJ2-7 and V is TRBV20-1, with D perhaps TRBD1 or TRBD2 (5 bases each). V lost 6 bases, J lost 4 bases, and 16 bases lay in between. The CDR3 extends over 13 amino acids. CDR1 is DFQATT and CDR2 is SNEGSKA in the germline V gene (reference sequence). The CDR3 loop reads CSALPGPLYEQYF. The CDR3 DNA sequence: TGCAGTGCCTTACCGGGACCCTTATACGAGCAGTACTTC.

The CDR3 spells CASSPAGAVGEKLFF. CDR3 nucleotide sequence: TGTGCCAGCAGTCCTGCCGGAGCAGTGGGTGAAAAACTGTTTTTT. The V gene is TRBV28, the J gene TRBJ1-4; no definite D call. There are 15 residues in the CDR3. Trimming removed 5 bases at V and 7 bases at J, with 17 bases between. CDR1 and CDR2 (germline): MDHEN, SYDVKM.

This clonotype was detected ten times or more. V gene TRBV7-2 combines with J gene TRBJ2-3, with D maybe TRBD1 (5 bases). The CDR3 consists of 13 residues. The germline V gene has CDR1 SGHTA and CDR2 FQGNSA. V shed 3 bases and J shed 4 bases, with 8 bases lying between them. The CDR3 sequence: CASSFLQADTQYF. Written as DNA, the CDR3 is TGTGCCAGCAGCTTCCTACAGGCAGATACGCAGTATTTT.

This chain links TRBV5-1 with TRBJ2-2; the D is unclear. This CDR3 region has 12 residues. V lost 7 bases and J lost 6, with 10 bases in between. CDR1 SGHRS and CDR2 YFSETQ come from the germline V gene. The CDR3 protein is CASFHRPGELFF. CDR3 sequence (DNA): TGCGCCAGCTTTCATCGTCCCGGGGAGCTGTTTTTT.

This clonotype was counted many times. The V and J genes are TRBV27 and TRBJ2-7; no clear D gene. CDR3 length: 13 residues. Germline V gene lookup returns CDR1 MNHEY and CDR2 SMNVEV (reference sequence). V was pared by 4 bases and J by 3 bases, with 10 bases between. The CDR3 reads CASSSSTLYEQYF. The DNA for the CDR3 is TGTGCCAGCAGTTCATCTACTCTCTACGAGCAGTACTTC.

The chain employs TRBV20-1 and TRBJ1-5; D is ambiguous. Looked up from germline, CDR1 is DFQATT and CDR2 is SNEGSKA (reference sequence). The length of the CDR3 is 13 residues. Trimming shortened V by 4 bases and J by 1 base, and 8 bases separated the two germline ends. The CDR3 nucleotides read TGCAGTGCTAATGGAGGGAGCAATCAGCCCCAGCATTTT. Its protein is CSANGGSNQPQHF.

This chain uses TRBV4-1 with TRBJ2-3, with 7 bases fitting TRBD2. V lost 1 base, J lost 1 base, and 5 bases stayed unmatched. Germline CDR1 and CDR2: MGHRA and YSYEKL. The CDR3 spans 16 residues. The CDR3 DNA is TGCGCCAGCAGCCAAGTAGGACTAGTCGGCACAGATACGCAGTATTTT. The encoded protein is CASSQVGLVGTDTQYF.

The V and J genes are TRBV24-1 and TRBJ2-5; TRBD2 might be the D (5 bases). The CDR3 is 14 residues long. CDR1 KGHDR and CDR2 SFDVKD come from the germline V gene. CDR3 coding DNA: TGTGGTACCAGTGATTCCGGGGACCAAGAGACCCAGTACTTC. Residues: CGTSDSGDQETQYF.